Below are 10 T cell receptor beta chains sequenced from a single sample in a study of T cell responses to AZD1222 COVID-19 vaccine. Libraries were prepared by immunoSEQ multiplex PCR; TCRdb keeps only in-frame clonotypes and omits some of them. The sample has 150,000 to 200,000 clones; 94% are singletons. The source material was peripheral blood, sampled on day 0 of AZD1222 vaccination. These receptors were obtained from an adult in good health.

The CDR3 sequence: CASSLPGREQYF. Here the CDR3 DNA reads TGTGCCAGCAGTTTACCAGGGCGCGAGCAGTACTTC. The chain recombines TRBV27 with TRBJ2-7, with D perhaps matching TRBD1 (5 bases). This CDR3 has 12 amino acids. Looked up from germline, CDR1 is MNHEY and CDR2 is SMNVEV (reference sequence). Between the trimmed V and J ends, which lost 2 bases and 6 bases, there was a span of 8 bases.

The V call is TRBV30, the J call TRBJ2-5, with D perhaps TRBD1 (6 bases). The V and J ends lost 4 bases and 5 bases respectively, with 20 bases between them. In germline, CDR1 is GTSNPN, CDR2 SVGIG (reference sequence). The CDR3 has 15 amino acids. The CDR3 sequence: CAWTFLGGTEETQYF. The CDR3 nucleotides are TGTGCCTGGACCTTTTTAGGGGGAACCGAGGAGACCCAGTACTTC.

The rearrangement links TRBV10-1 to TRBJ2-7; 9 nucleotides align to TRBD2. Germline V gene sequence: CDR1 WNHNN, CDR2 SYGVQD (reference sequence). V shed 8 bases and J 4 bases; nucleotides not matched to a gene: 3. The CDR3 has 12 amino acids. The CDR3, as DNA: TGCGCCAGCGGGACTAGCTGGTACGAGCAGTACTTC. Encoded protein: CASGTSWYEQYF.

The J gene is TRBJ2-3, the V gene TRBV7-3; 11 positions agree with TRBD2. The CDR3 is 14 residues long. V shed 5 bases, J shed 6 bases, and the junction held 4 bases outside the gene matches. In germline, CDR1 is SGHTA, CDR2 FQGTGA. CDR3 amino acids: CASSIAGGFDTQYF. The DNA for the CDR3 is TGTGCCAGCAGCATAGCGGGAGGGTTTGATACGCAGTATTTT. The variable domain in full, completed from reference TRBV7-3 and TRBJ2-3, reads GAGVSQTPSNKVTEKGKYVELRCDPISGHTALYWYRQSLGQGPEFLIYFQGTGAADDSGLPNDRFFAVRPEGSVSTLKIQRTERGDSAVYLCASSIAGGFDTQYFGPGTRLTVL.

This chain joins TRBV5-5 and TRBJ2-2; D ambiguous. CDR3 length: 13 residues. V gave up 2 bases and J gave up 6 bases, with 8 bases separating them. Looked up from germline, CDR1 is SGHKS and CDR2 is YYEKEE (reference sequence). CDR3 nucleotide sequence: TGTGCCAGCAGCTTAAATACAGCCGGGGAGCTGTTTTTT. Amino acids: CASSLNTAGELFF. The full variable domain, in which reference TRBV5-5 and TRBJ2-2 provide the parts outside the CDR3, is DAGVTQSPTHLIKTRGQQVTLRCSPISGHKSVSWYQQVLGQGPQFIFQYYEKEERGRGNFPDRFSARQFPNYSSELNVNALLLGDSALYLCASSLNTAGELFFGEGSRLTVL.

V gene TRBV7-8 combines with J gene TRBJ1-5; perhaps TRBD1 as D (6 bases). Trimming removed 5 bases at V and 1 base at J, with 12 bases between. This CDR3 is 15 amino acids long. Looked up from germline, CDR1 is SGHVS and CDR2 is FQNEAQ. The CDR3 reads CASSKTDSSNQPQHF. CDR3 DNA: TGTGCCAGCAGCAAGACGGACAGCAGCAATCAGCCCCAGCATTTT.

This chain connects TRBV29-1 to TRBJ2-1; a possible D gene is TRBD2 (6 bases). The CDR3 has 13 amino acids. V lost 5 bases to trimming and J lost 0 bases, with 8 bases between them. From germline, CDR1 is SQVTM and CDR2 ANQGSEA. CDR3 bases: TGCAGCGTTTGGGAGGACTCCTACAATGAGCAGTTCTTC. This translates into CSVWEDSYNEQFF.

The table lists this clone with a count of one. The rearrangement uses TRBV12-3 or TRBV12-4 and TRBJ2-1; the D is unclear. Trimming cost V 1 base and J 8 bases, with 3 bases left between them. The CDR3 sequence is 11 residues long. Here the CDR3 DNA reads TGTGCCAGCAGTTTAGTAGATGAGCAGTTCTTC. It yields the protein CASSLVDEQFF.

The rearrangement links TRBV19 to TRBJ2-1, with 9 positions matching TRBD2. Germline CDR1 reads LNHDA; CDR2 reads SQIVND (reference sequence). V was clipped by 3 bases and J by 0 bases; unmatched bases: 9. The CDR3 loop spans 18 amino acids. The CDR3 DNA follows: TGTGCCAGTAGTATTATTGTGGTTAGCGGGAGCTCCTACAATGAGCAGTTCTTC. Translated, it gives CASSIIVVSGSSYNEQFF.

This clone was recorded only once. This chain connects TRBV24-1 to TRBJ2-7; D uncertain. CDR3 size: 13 residues. V was clipped by 4 bases and J by 5 bases, with 11 bases between them. Looked up from germline, CDR1 is KGHDR and CDR2 is SFDVKD. The chain's CDR3 is CATSEGRTNEQYF. The CDR3 DNA is TGTGCCACCAGTGAGGGAAGAACTAACGAGCAGTACTTC.